This T cell receptor beta chain was documented in a study of T cells in Graves' hyperthyroidism and ophthalmopathy. Study-wide context: Specimen type is peripheral blood, collected at initial diagnosis prior to any treatment.

Germline assignment: CDR1 LGHDT and CDR2 YNNKEL (reference sequence). CDR3 length: 11 residues. Trimming cost V 8 bases and J 8 bases, with 7 bases left between them. General study results and limits: Blood also showed most of the thyroid clonotypes that were expanded above 0.001.

This clonotype appeared many times. Its specificity is not known. TCR beta CDR3 regions were amplified from RNA. Initially, a first-round RT-PCR of the TCR CDR3 employed the HTBI primer set. TCRdb re-called the multiplex PCR reads with MiXCR, one entry per CDR3 protein. The data show about 520,000 distinct CDR3 sequences, roughly 25% seen once. The rearrangement uses TRBV3-1 and TRBJ1-6; D unclear. Sequenced material: blood. The sequence came from a woman aged 30 to 39 with Graves' ophthalmopathy. CDR3 nucleotides: TGTGCCAGCGGATCGGATTCACCCCTCCACTTT. As protein: CASGSDSPLHF.